These 15 T cell receptor beta chains came from one sample sequenced in a study of shared clonotypes between healthy human individuals. Sequenced by immunoSEQ multiplex PCR; TCRdb stores in-frame clones only, minus some. The sample carries about 2 million clones, 85% to 95% recorded once. The sequenced sample was naive CD4+ T cells sorted from blood. Subset reported: CD45RA+ positively selected. The origin of the receptors is a man in his late teens or twenties in good health.

This sequence joins TRBV2 and TRBJ1-5; 9 nucleotides align to TRBD1. J was trimmed by 2 bases and V by 3 bases; bases with no gene match: 5. Germline CDR1 and CDR2: SNHLY and FYNNEI. CDR3 size: 16 residues. The CDR3 DNA reads as TGTGCCAGCAGTGATAGGGGACAGGGTGGCAATCAGCCCCAGCATTTT. Amino acids: CASSDRGQGGNQPQHF.

The chain employs TRBV7-8 and TRBJ2-1, with 8 bases that match TRBD1. Per germline, CDR1 SGHVS and CDR2 FQNEAQ. CDR3 length: 15 amino acids. Losses at the gene ends were 7 bases for V and 4 bases for J; bases not matched to a gene: 9. CDR3 amino acids: CASNNGQGAYNEQFF. CDR3 nucleotide sequence: TGTGCCAGCAACAACGGACAGGGAGCTTACAATGAGCAGTTCTTC.

With regard to this clone: Other nucleotide sequences in the sample specify the same CDR3. V gene TRBV30 combines with J gene TRBJ2-7, with TRBD2 matching 7 bases. Per the germline V gene, CDR1 is GTSNPN and CDR2 is SVGIG (reference sequence). The CDR3 is 13 residues long. After removal of 2 bases from V and 0 bases from J, the junction contained 1 base not matched to a gene. In DNA, the CDR3 is TGTGCCTGGAGTTCGGGGGGCTCCTACGAGCAGTACTTC. This codes for CAWSSGGSYEQYF.

The chain uses TRBV25-1 and TRBJ2-5, with D tentatively TRBD1 (5 bases). The CDR3 runs 15 residues. The germline V gene has CDR1 MGHDK and CDR2 SYGVNS. Trimming took off 0 bases at V and 2 bases at J, with 10 bases between the two ends. The CDR3, as DNA: TGTGCCAGCAGTGAATATAGACAGAAGCAAGAGACCCAGTACTTC. Translation: CASSEYRQKQETQYF.

This chain links TRBV7-8 with TRBJ2-1; D possibly corresponds to TRBD1 (6 bases). The CDR3 is 12 residues long. V lost 5 bases and J lost 6, with 8 bases in between. Germline values: CDR1 SGHVS, CDR2 FQNEAQ. The CDR3 DNA follows: TGTGCCAGCAGCAAAGGGGGCAATGAGCAGTTCTTC. Translation gives CASSKGGNEQFF.

V and J are TRBV5-4 and TRBJ1-4; no clear D. CDR3 length: 15 residues. Germline CDR1 SGHNT, CDR2 YYREEE (reference sequence). Trimming cost V 1 base and J 0 bases, with 7 bases left between them. CDR3 sequence (DNA): TGTGCCAGCAGCTTGTCAGTTGCAACTAATGAAAAACTGTTTTTT. Translated, it gives CASSLSVATNEKLFF.

This clone came up once. V usage is TRBV5-1 and J usage is TRBJ2-7; 13 positions agree with TRBD2. V shed 4 bases, J shed 7 bases, and the junction held 8 bases outside the gene matches. The CDR3 contains 15 residues. CDR1 and CDR2 (germline): SGHRS, YFSETQ. CDR3 nucleotide sequence: TGCGCCAGCAGCCCGGGGACTAGCGGGACCCAGGAGCAGTACTTC. Residues: CASSPGTSGTQEQYF.

J is TRBJ1-1 and V is TRBV19, with 7 positions matching TRBD1. The V gene end was trimmed by 6 bases and the J gene end by 6 bases; junction bases not matched to a gene: 7. This CDR3 region has 13 residues. Germline V lookup: CDR1 LNHDA, CDR2 SQIVND (reference sequence). The CDR3 is CASRTGLGPEAFF. DNA for the CDR3: TGTGCCAGTAGGACAGGGTTAGGACCTGAAGCTTTCTTT.

The chain has TRBV11-2 and TRBJ2-1, with D unclear. The V end was cut by 0 bases, the J end by 9 bases, with 6 bases between. The CDR3 totals 12 residues. Germline values: CDR1 SGHAT, CDR2 FQNNGV. This CDR3 reads CASSLEYGEQFF. In nucleotides, the CDR3 is TGTGCCAGCAGCTTAGAATACGGTGAGCAGTTCTTC.

This clone was detected once. The rearrangement uses TRBV6-6 and TRBJ1-5; TRBD1 matches at 7 bases. Germline V gives CDR1 MNHNY, CDR2 SVGAGI (reference sequence). This CDR3 region has 15 residues. V shed 6 bases and J 4 bases; nucleotides not matched to a gene: 9. The CDR3 sequence is CASRDGTAPNQPQHF. For the CDR3, the DNA is TGTGCCAGCAGGGATGGGACAGCCCCAAATCAGCCCCAGCATTTT.

Concerning this clone: Other DNA sequences in the sample encode the same CDR3. V gene TRBV6-5 combines with J gene TRBJ2-1; 10 bases line up with TRBD2. The germline V gene has CDR1 MNHEY and CDR2 SVGAGI. V was pared by 3 bases and J by 1 base, with 0 bases of the junction left unmatched. The CDR3 sequence is 15 residues long. Written as DNA, the CDR3 is TGTGCCAGCAGTTATAGCGGGAGGTCCTACAATGAGCAGTTCTTC. Its protein is CASSYSGRSYNEQFF.

The rearrangement joins TRBV5-5 to TRBJ2-7; tentative D call: TRBD1 (6 bases). Germline CDR1 is SGHKS and CDR2 is YYEKEE (reference sequence). The V end lost 0 bases, the J end lost 2 bases, and 6 bases lay between the germline ends. The CDR3 is made up of 13 amino acids. CDR3 protein: CASSLDRAYEQYF. The CDR3 DNA is TGTGCCAGCAGCTTGGACAGGGCCTACGAGCAGTACTTC.

The V call is TRBV6-5, the J call TRBJ2-7, with D perhaps TRBD2 (5 bases). Germline V gene lookup returns CDR1 MNHEY and CDR2 SVGAGI. V lost 2 bases and J lost 6, with 11 bases in between. The CDR3 length is 13 residues. The CDR3 DNA is TGTGCCAGCAGTTACGGGAGAAAGGGCGAGCAGTACTTC. It yields the protein CASSYGRKGEQYF.

This clone was seen a single time. The DNA of the CDR3 is TGTGCCAGCTCACCACCAAGCAGGGACACTGAAGCTTTCTTT. Encoded protein: CASSPPSRDTEAFF. This rearrangement joins TRBV18 to TRBJ1-1; tentatively, D is TRBD1 (5 bases). V was clipped by 0 bases and J by 3 bases, with 8 bases between them. The CDR3 is 14 residues long. CDR1 is KGHSH and CDR2 is LQKENI in the germline V gene.

The genes are TRBV7-8 and TRBJ1-1; D is uncertain. Per germline, CDR1 SGHVS and CDR2 FQNEAQ. The germline V and J ends were trimmed by 5 bases and 0 bases, with 10 bases remaining between them. This CDR3 is built from 14 residues. CDR3 amino acids: CASSPLQMNTEAFF. The CDR3 DNA sequence: TGTGCCAGCAGCCCTCTACAGATGAACACTGAAGCTTTCTTT.